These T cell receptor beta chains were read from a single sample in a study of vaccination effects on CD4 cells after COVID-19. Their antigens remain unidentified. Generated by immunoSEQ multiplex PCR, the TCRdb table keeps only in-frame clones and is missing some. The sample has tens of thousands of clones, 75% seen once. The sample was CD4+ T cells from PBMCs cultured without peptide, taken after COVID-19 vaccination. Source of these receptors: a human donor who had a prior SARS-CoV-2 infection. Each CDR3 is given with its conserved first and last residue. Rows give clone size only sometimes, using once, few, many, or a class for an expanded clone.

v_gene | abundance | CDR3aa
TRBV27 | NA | CASRRTYGQGGNQPQHF
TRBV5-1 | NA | CASSSQLYNTEAFF
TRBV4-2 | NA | CASSPGFSRDPYEQYF
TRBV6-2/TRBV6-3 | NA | CASSYPAAGRETQYF
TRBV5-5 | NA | CASSKPDTATNEKLFF
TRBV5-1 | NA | CASSLVPGVRSYNSPLHF
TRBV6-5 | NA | CASSRDPRGGYTF
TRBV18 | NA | CASSQRLETEAFF
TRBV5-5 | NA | CASSLNIYEQYF
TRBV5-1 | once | CASSLGDRVSAGYPNYGYTF
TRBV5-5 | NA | CASSAERWQPQHF
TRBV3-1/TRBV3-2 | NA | CASSQAAGPLAKNIQYF
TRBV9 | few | CASSVTGNSYEQYF
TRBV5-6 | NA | CASSWRTANYGYTF
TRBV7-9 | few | CASSSLEQPYGYTF
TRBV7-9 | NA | CASSLGDPGQDGDEQFF
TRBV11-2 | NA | CASSLARADTQYF
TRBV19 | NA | CASSRQGAGNTIYF
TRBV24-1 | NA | CATSTDVSTYNEQFF